This T cell receptor beta chain was sequenced for a study of T cells in Graves' hyperthyroidism and ophthalmopathy. Concerning this clonotype: The antigen is undetermined.

J lost 0 bases, V lost 6 bases, and 8 bases had no gene match. The CDR3 contains 16 residues. Per the germline V gene, CDR1 is MNHNS and CDR2 is SASEGT. Overall study findings and caveats: Separating ophthalmopathy from stable hyperthyroidism was achieved by a 13 V-J model. The model made its ophthalmopathy prediction, and onset followed a median approximately 7 months later. Most expanded thyroid clonotypes above 0.001 recurred in blood.

From RNA transcripts, TCR beta CDR3 regions were amplified. The TCR CDR3 first-round RT-PCR relied on the HTBI primer set. One entry per CDR3 protein results from TCRdb running MiXCR on the multiplex PCR reads. Of more than 500,000 distinct CDR3 sequences in the sample, over 35% were seen once. Reasons for excluding patients were uncontrolled infection, other autoimmune disease, pregnancy or lactation. V usage is TRBV6-1 and J usage is TRBJ2-5; 9 bases line up with TRBD1. The sequence was collected from an adult woman with Graves' disease, either hyperthyroidism or ophthalmopathy (not recorded which). Sequenced sample: peripheral blood or thyroid tissue (not recorded which). The CDR3 spells CASRTETGGYQETQYF. The CDR3 DNA reads TGTGCCAGCAGGACTGAGACAGGGGGATACCAAGAGACCCAGTACTTC.